Following are 27 T cell receptor beta chains from one sample sequenced in a study of control samples from healthy donors and cancer patients. Profiling relied on immunoSEQ multiplex PCR, and the TCRdb table lists in-frame clones only, not all of them. The data contain 90,000 to 130,000 clones, almost 85% of them seen just once; the ten biggest clones take up 6.5%. Sequenced sample: blood. The source of these receptors is a man between 18 and 35 years old in good health.

The DNA for the CDR3 is TGTGCCAGCAGTTCGGGACTAGCGGGTGTGACCCAGTACTTC. It yields the protein CASSSGLAGVTQYF. This chain connects TRBV27 to TRBJ2-5, with 12 bases fitting TRBD2. With V trimmed by 4 bases and J by 7 bases, 4 bases remained unmatched. The CDR3 runs to 14 residues. Germline loops: CDR1 MNHEY, CDR2 SMNVEV (reference sequence).

V usage is TRBV2 and J usage is TRBJ1-2; D is perhaps TRBD1 (6 bases). V lost 8 bases, J lost 6 bases, and 16 bases lay in between. This CDR3 contains 13 residues. Per germline, CDR1 SNHLY and CDR2 FYNNEI. The DNA for the CDR3 is TGTGCCAGCGGGGGCAGCTCCCTTAATGGCTACACCTTC. Residues: CASGGSSLNGYTF. Together with reference TRBV2 and TRBJ1-2, the CDR3 gives the full variable domain: EPEVTQTPSHQVTQMGQEVILRCVPISNHLYFYWYRQILGQKVEFLVSFYNNEISEKSEIFDDQFSVERPDGSNFTLKIRSTKLEDSAMYFCASGGSSLNGYTFGSGTRLTVV.

The chain has TRBV19 and TRBJ1-6; possibly TRBD1 for D (5 bases). This CDR3 spans 13 amino acids. The germline V gene encodes CDR1 LNHDA and CDR2 SQIVND (reference sequence). V lost 7 bases to trimming and J lost 7 bases, with 11 bases between them. CDR3 DNA sequence: TGTGCCAGTAACAACAGGCTGAATTCACCCCTCCACTTT. This encodes CASNNRLNSPLHF.

The genes are TRBV30 and TRBJ1-2; 7 positions match TRBD1. The length of the CDR3 is 14 residues. Germline V gene lookup returns CDR1 GTSNPN and CDR2 SVGIG (reference sequence). Unmatched junction bases numbered 7, after V lost 2 bases and J lost 4 bases. CDR3 nucleotides: TGTGCCTGGAGTCCTACAGGGGCTAGCTATGGCTACACCTTC. As protein: CAWSPTGASYGYTF.

The chain employs TRBV6-5 and TRBJ1-1; maybe TRBD1 (6 bases). Trimming cost V 6 bases and J 4 bases, with 12 bases left between them. CDR1 MNHEY and CDR2 SVGAGI come from the germline V gene. CDR3 length: 13 residues. CDR3 sequence (DNA): TGTGCCAGCAGAGTAACAGGGAGCACTGAAGCTTTCTTT. This encodes CASRVTGSTEAFF.

The chain couples TRBV4-1 to TRBJ1-2; 10 nucleotides line up with TRBD1. Germline V CDR1 and CDR2: MGHRA, YSYEKL. V lost 3 bases, J lost 8 bases, and 6 bases stayed unmatched. CDR3 length: 14 residues. CDR3 nucleotide sequence: TGCGCCAGCAGCCAGGGGGACAGGGGCTGGGGCTACACCTTC. Protein sequence: CASSQGDRGWGYTF.

The rearrangement joins TRBV28 to TRBJ2-3; 7 nucleotides agree with TRBD2. The CDR3 consists of 16 residues. The germline V gene has CDR1 MDHEN and CDR2 SYDVKM. Trimming removed 5 bases from V and 3 bases from J; junction bases left unmatched: 11. CDR3 sequence: CASSPHTAGDTDTQYF. The CDR3 region has the DNA TGTGCCAGCAGTCCACATACGGCGGGGGATACAGATACGCAGTATTTT.

The rearrangement links TRBV3-1 (or the pseudogene TRBV3-2) to TRBJ2-6; 8 bases fit TRBD1. V dropped 4 bases and J dropped 4; count of bases not matched to a gene: 3. The V gene's germline CDR1 is LGHDT and CDR2 YNNKEL (reference sequence). This CDR3 comprises 15 residues. CDR3 loop: CASSLQGAGANVLTF. The CDR3 bases are TGTGCCAGCAGCCTCCAGGGGGCCGGGGCCAACGTCCTGACTTTC.

The V gene is TRBV4-3, the J gene TRBJ1-2, with D possibly being TRBD1 (6 bases). The CDR3 runs 16 residues. The germline gives CDR1 LGHNA, CDR2 YSLEER. Trimming took off 0 bases at V and 1 base at J, with 12 bases between the two ends. This CDR3 is CASSQEGGVDNYGYTF. CDR3 DNA sequence: TGCGCCAGCAGCCAAGAGGGGGGCGTAGATAACTATGGCTACACCTTC.

V and J are TRBV18 and TRBJ2-7, with D hard to call. The CDR3 is made up of 12 amino acids. Germline V gene sequence: CDR1 KGHSH, CDR2 LQKENI. V lost 4 bases to trimming and J lost 1 base, with 5 bases between them. The CDR3 coding sequence is TGTGCCAGCTCACACGGATCCTACGAGCAGTACTTC. Amino acids: CASSHGSYEQYF.

The chain is built from TRBV19 and TRBJ2-2; 7 bases map to TRBD1. The CDR3 is 14 amino acids. V lost 3 bases, J lost 4 bases, and 2 bases stayed unmatched. CDR1 and CDR2 from the germline V gene are LNHDA and SQIVND (reference sequence). The CDR3 sequence: CASSIAGGTGELFF. Here the CDR3 DNA reads TGTGCCAGTAGTATCGCAGGGGGCACCGGGGAGCTGTTTTTT.

This clone was counted a few times. V is TRBV5-1 and J is TRBJ1-2, with 8 bases matching TRBD1. Per germline, CDR1 SGHRS and CDR2 YFSETQ. J gave up 3 bases and V 4 bases, and 5 bases lay outside the gene matches. The CDR3 runs 14 residues. CDR3 bases: TGCGCCAGCAGCGCGGACAGGGCGGACTATGGCTACACCTTC. Translated, it gives CASSADRADYGYTF.

The J gene is TRBJ1-2, the V gene TRBV30, with 7 bases identical to TRBD1. Germline loops: CDR1 GTSNPN, CDR2 SVGIG (reference sequence). V dropped 7 bases and J dropped 7; count of bases not matched to a gene: 9. The CDR3 has 12 residues. CDR3 amino acids: CALRQGLFGYTF. The CDR3 nucleotides read TGTGCCTTGAGACAGGGCTTGTTTGGCTACACCTTC.

The chain recombines TRBV30 with TRBJ2-7, with TRBD1 matching over 10 bases. Trimming removed 2 bases from V and 2 bases from J; junction bases left unmatched: 3. CDR3 size: 14 residues. The germline V gene has CDR1 GTSNPN and CDR2 SVGIG (reference sequence). For the CDR3, the DNA is TGTGCCTGGAGTACCGGGACAGGGGCCTACGAGCAGTACTTC. This codes for CAWSTGTGAYEQYF.

The rearrangement links TRBV10-3 to TRBJ2-1; a weak D match, TRBD1 (6 bases). Trimming shortened V by 9 bases and J by 9 bases, and 18 bases separated the two germline ends. Per the germline V gene, CDR1 is ENHRY and CDR2 is SYGVKD. CDR3 size: 13 residues. The CDR3 DNA is TGTGCCATTTCTTCAGGGGTCGGAGGTGAGCAGTTCTTC. Encoded protein: CAISSGVGGEQFF.

This clone was counted once. The chain joins TRBV11-2 to TRBJ2-6, with D hard to call. Trimming took 1 base from V and 1 from J, leaving 2 bases between them. The CDR3 runs to 14 residues. CDR1 is SGHAT, CDR2 FQNNGV, per germline. The chain's CDR3 is CASSLGSGANVLTF. CDR3 nucleotide sequence: TGTGCCAGCAGCTTAGGTTCTGGGGCCAACGTCCTGACTTTC.

The chain uses TRBV5-1 and TRBJ2-3; a weak D match, TRBD1 (6 bases). Trimming shortened V by 5 bases and J by 0 bases, and 19 bases separated the two germline ends. This CDR3 is 17 amino acids long. CDR1 and CDR2 (germline): SGHRS, YFSETQ. For the CDR3, the DNA is TGCGCCAGCAGACCTGGGACCCCTAGGGGGAGCACAGATACGCAGTATTTT. It yields the protein CASRPGTPRGSTDTQYF.

The chain recombines TRBV4-1 with TRBJ1-5, with D uncertain. Germline V gene lookup returns CDR1 MGHRA and CDR2 YSYEKL. This CDR3 region has 13 residues. V was pared by 1 base and J by 2 bases, with 3 bases between. CDR3 sequence reads: CASSQVGNQPQHF. CDR3 nucleotides: TGCGCCAGCAGCCAAGTCGGCAATCAGCCCCAGCATTTT.

Written as DNA, the CDR3 is TGTGCCAGCAGCGTCCGGGACAGCGCCTACGAGCAGTACTTC. This sequence encodes CASSVRDSAYEQYF. The rearrangement links TRBV5-8 to TRBJ2-7, with 7 bases matching TRBD1. Germline trimming cut 4 bases from V and 2 bases from J; bases unmatched to any gene: 6. This CDR3 is 14 amino acids long. CDR1 is SGHTS and CDR2 is YDEGEE in the germline V gene.

For this clone: At one of its ends the junction is not consistent with the germline gene, which may arise from a read error. This sequence joins TRBV6-5 and TRBJ1-2; D is undetermined. Germline V lookup: CDR1 MNHEY, CDR2 SVGAGI. The CDR3 totals 14 residues. The CDR3 loop reads CASTYRGREIGYTF. The CDR3 coding sequence is TGTGCCAGCACTTACCGAGGGAGGGAAATTGGCTACACCTTC.

The chain recombines TRBV14 with TRBJ2-5; D is perhaps TRBD1 (6 bases). Trimming took off 4 bases at V and 1 base at J, with 19 bases between the two ends. Germline assignment: CDR1 SGHDN and CDR2 FVKESK. The length of the CDR3 is 17 residues. CDR3 in amino acids: CASSPWTDLPSQETQYF. For the CDR3, the DNA is TGTGCCAGCAGCCCGTGGACAGACCTTCCCTCCCAAGAGACCCAGTACTTC.

The gene calls are TRBV5-5 and TRBJ1-5; 9 nucleotides match TRBD1. From germline, CDR1 is SGHKS and CDR2 YYEKEE (reference sequence). The J segment lost 5 bases and the V segment lost 2 bases, leaving 8 bases of the junction unmatched. This CDR3 contains 16 residues. DNA for the CDR3: TGTGCCAGCAGCTTTAGTTCGGGACAGGGTTATCAGCCCCAGCATTTT. It translates to CASSFSSGQGYQPQHF.

The rearrangement uses TRBV20-1 and TRBJ1-6, with D unclear. The CDR3 is made up of 14 amino acids. Germline V gene sequence: CDR1 DFQATT, CDR2 SNEGSKA (reference sequence). Trimming took off 3 bases at V and 10 bases at J, with 16 bases between the two ends. CDR3 nucleotide sequence: TGCAGTGCTAGTGGGCCAGAACCTTGGTCACCCCTCCACTTT. It is translated as CSASGPEPWSPLHF.

V is TRBV19 and J is TRBJ2-5, with D possibly being TRBD2 (5 bases). Trimming took 6 bases from V and 4 from J, leaving 15 bases between them. The CDR3 extends over 14 amino acids. Germline CDR1 and CDR2: LNHDA and SQIVND (reference sequence). CDR3 sequence: CASRARGLGETQYF. The DNA for the CDR3 is TGTGCCAGTAGGGCTAGAGGGCTCGGAGAGACCCAGTACTTC.

The V gene is TRBV6-5, the J gene TRBJ1-1, with 7 positions matching TRBD1. The V gene end was trimmed by 2 bases and the J gene end by 4 bases; junction bases not matched to a gene: 4. Per the germline V gene, CDR1 is MNHEY and CDR2 is SVGAGI. This CDR3 region has 14 residues. CDR3 sequence reads: CASSYRGRGTEAFF. For the CDR3, the DNA is TGTGCCAGCAGTTACAGGGGGCGAGGCACTGAAGCTTTCTTT.

This clone was detected once. The rearrangement uses TRBV6-6 and TRBJ1-2; 7 nucleotides match TRBD1. Trimming cost V 7 bases and J 8 bases; bases outside gene matches: 16. The CDR3 contains 15 residues. Germline assignment: CDR1 MNHNY and CDR2 SVGAGI (reference sequence). As DNA, the CDR3 is TGTGCCAGCAACCAAAGGGGCGACAGGGATAAAGGCTACACCTTC. Translation gives CASNQRGDRDKGYTF.

Details on this clone: The same CDR3 can be traced to other DNA sequences in this sample. The rearrangement links TRBV19 to TRBJ2-2; the D is unclear. Germline V gene data show CDR1 as LNHDA and CDR2 as SQIVND (reference sequence). V was clipped by 3 bases and J by 1 base, with 6 bases between them. The length of the CDR3 is 14 residues. CDR3: CASSIRGNTGELFF. CDR3 in DNA: TGTGCCAGTAGTATCAGAGGGAACACCGGGGAGCTGTTTTTT.